These 13 T cell receptor beta chains were all obtained from the same sample, sequenced in a study of metastatic and nonmetastatic thyroid tumors. The entire patient cohort was treatment-naive prior to thyroid surgery. Through MiXCR, TCRdb re-clonotyped the PCR reads. The sample lists fewer than 11,000 clones, less than 35% occurring once. Sequenced: tumor tissue. The receptors originated from a female donor with papillary thyroid cancer or a benign thyroid nodule (not recorded which). Some clones in this sample may be carry-over from other donors' samples.

This clone was detected ten times or more. A much larger clone lies one base from this, so it may be a read error. This chain connects TRBV12-3 or TRBV12-4 to TRBJ1-1; a weak D match, TRBD1 (6 bases). The V gene lost 4 bases and the J gene lost 3 bases, with 18 bases spanning the gap. The CDR3 is 16 residues long. CDR3 DNA: TGTGCCAGCAGTTCAGCGAATATTAACAGGGACACTGAAGCTTTCTTT. Translating gives CASSSANINRDTEAFF.

V is TRBV6-1 and J is TRBJ1-1; a weak D match, TRBD1 (5 bases). CDR1 is MNHNS and CDR2 is SASEGT in the germline V gene. Trimming stripped 8 bases from V and 7 bases from J, with 14 bases between. The CDR3 totals 12 residues. CDR3 residues: CASYRQLYEAFF. DNA for the CDR3: TGTGCCAGCTATCGACAGCTCTATGAAGCTTTCTTT.

The rearrangement uses TRBV7-8 and TRBJ2-3, with TRBD2 matching over 8 bases. V lost 0 bases to trimming and J lost 0 bases; unmatched junction nucleotides: 2. There are 16 residues in the CDR3. Germline CDR1 SGHVS, CDR2 FQNEAQ. The CDR3 bases are TGTGCCAGCAGCTTAGCGCCTAGCGGGAGCACAGATACGCAGTATTTT. This translates into CASSLAPSGSTDTQYF.

This chain uses TRBV4-2 with TRBJ1-2; possible D gene TRBD1, 5 bases. Trimming pared 9 bases from V and 0 bases from J, leaving 11 bases between. CDR1 and CDR2 from the germline V gene are LGHNA and YNFKEQ. The CDR3 contains 13 residues. The CDR3 loop reads CASRTPANYGYTF. CDR3 DNA sequence: TGTGCCAGTAGGACACCAGCTAACTATGGCTACACCTTC.

This clone showed up many times. Additional DNA sequences in this sample encode the identical CDR3. This chain uses TRBV24-1 with TRBJ2-7; the match to TRBD1 covers 7 bases. V was pared by 2 bases and J by 0 bases, with 3 bases of the junction left unmatched. Germline-derived CDR1 and CDR2 are KGHDR and SFDVKD. The CDR3 runs 15 residues. The CDR3 reads CATSDWDSPSYEQYF. The CDR3 nucleotides read TGTGCCACCAGTGATTGGGACAGCCCCTCCTACGAGCAGTACTTC.

This chain uses TRBV5-1 with TRBJ1-4, with D possibly TRBD1 on 5 matching bases. This CDR3 is built from 16 residues. Germline CDR1 is SGHRS and CDR2 is YFSETQ. V was shortened by 0 bases and J by 3 bases, with 12 bases between the two germline ends. In DNA form, the CDR3 reads TGCGCCAGCAGCTTGGCCTCGTGGGACCCTAATGAAAAACTGTTTTTT. Its translation is CASSLASWDPNEKLFF.

This clone has only a few counts. V gene TRBV6-1 combines with J gene TRBJ2-2; 12 nucleotides agree with TRBD2. Germline CDR1 is MNHNS and CDR2 is SASEGT. The CDR3 is made up of 16 amino acids. The J segment lost 1 base and the V segment lost 4 bases, leaving 1 base of the junction unmatched. In DNA form, the CDR3 reads TGTGCCAGCAGTGGACTAGCGGGGGTGAACACCGGGGAGCTGTTTTTT. Its protein is CASSGLAGVNTGELFF.

This sequence joins TRBV6-1 and TRBJ1-2; possibly TRBD1 for D (5 bases). V lost 8 bases and J 8 bases, leaving 15 bases between the germline ends. There are 12 residues in the CDR3. Germline CDR1 and CDR2: MNHNS and SASEGT. In DNA form, the CDR3 reads TGTGCCAGCGAAGGGGACCGCAGGGGCTACACCTTC. As protein: CASEGDRRGYTF.

By proportion, this clone is medium-sized. This chain connects TRBV20-1 to TRBJ2-7, with TRBD1 identical over 9 bases. The CDR3 runs to 14 residues. V gave up 0 bases and J gave up 7 bases; unmatched junction bases: 7. CDR1 and CDR2 (germline): DFQATT, SNEGSKA (reference sequence). DNA of the CDR3: TGCAGTGCTAGAGATCCGGGACAGGGATTTGAGCAGTACTTC. It encodes CSARDPGQGFEQYF.

This clone is classed as medium-sized. This chain uses TRBV19 with TRBJ2-3; 14 bases match TRBD2. The germline V gene has CDR1 LNHDA and CDR2 SQIVND (reference sequence). The CDR3 contains 15 residues. V lost 7 bases, J lost 11 bases, and 11 bases stayed unmatched. The CDR3 reads CASTPPGLAGEKQYF. CDR3 DNA sequence: TGTGCCAGTACTCCCCCGGGACTAGCGGGAGAGAAGCAGTATTTT.

The chain combines TRBV20-1 with TRBJ1-5, with a weak D call TRBD1 (6 bases). CDR1 DFQATT and CDR2 SNEGSKA come from the germline V gene (reference sequence). Between the trimmed V and J ends, which lost 6 bases and 2 bases, there was a span of 20 bases. The CDR3 sequence is 16 residues long. CDR3 in amino acids: CSASPRGGRGNQPQHF. CDR3 nucleotides: TGCAGTGCGTCCCCGAGGGGGGGCCGAGGCAATCAGCCCCAGCATTTT.

This sequence joins TRBV4-2 and TRBJ2-1; D may be TRBD2 (6 bases). Germline lookup yields CDR1 LGHNA and CDR2 YNFKEQ. Trimming took 0 bases from V and 6 from J, leaving 9 bases between them. The CDR3 spans 14 residues. CDR3 protein: CASSQDGSGNEQFF. CDR3 DNA: TGTGCCAGCAGCCAAGATGGTAGCGGCAATGAGCAGTTCTTC.

The chain uses TRBV7-2 and TRBJ2-3; no definite D call. Trimming took off 4 bases at V and 2 bases at J, with 10 bases between the two ends. The CDR3 consists of 14 residues. Looked up from germline, CDR1 is SGHTA and CDR2 is FQGNSA. The CDR3 sequence is CASSSLDHTDTQYF. CDR3 nucleotide sequence: TGTGCCAGCAGCTCACTGGACCACACAGATACGCAGTATTTT.